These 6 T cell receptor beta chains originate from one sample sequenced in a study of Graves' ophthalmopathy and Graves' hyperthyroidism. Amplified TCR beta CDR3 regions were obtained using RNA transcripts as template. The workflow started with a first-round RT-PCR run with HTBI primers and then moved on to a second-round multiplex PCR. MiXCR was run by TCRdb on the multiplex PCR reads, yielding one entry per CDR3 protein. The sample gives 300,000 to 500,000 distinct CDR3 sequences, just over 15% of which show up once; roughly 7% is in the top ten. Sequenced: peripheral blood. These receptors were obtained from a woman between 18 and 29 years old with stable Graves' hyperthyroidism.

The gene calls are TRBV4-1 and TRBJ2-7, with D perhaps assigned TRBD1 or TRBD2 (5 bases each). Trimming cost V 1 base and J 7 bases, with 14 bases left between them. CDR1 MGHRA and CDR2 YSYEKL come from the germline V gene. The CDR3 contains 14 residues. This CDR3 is CASSQVRGREEQYF. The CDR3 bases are TGCGCCAGCAGCCAAGTGAGGGGAAGGGAGGAGCAGTACTTC.

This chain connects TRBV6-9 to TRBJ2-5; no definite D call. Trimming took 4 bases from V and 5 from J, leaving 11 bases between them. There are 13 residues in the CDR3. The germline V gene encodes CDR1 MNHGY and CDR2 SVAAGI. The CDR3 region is CASSFPSLETQYF. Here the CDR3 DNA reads TGTGCCAGCAGTTTTCCTTCGTTGGAGACCCAGTACTTC.

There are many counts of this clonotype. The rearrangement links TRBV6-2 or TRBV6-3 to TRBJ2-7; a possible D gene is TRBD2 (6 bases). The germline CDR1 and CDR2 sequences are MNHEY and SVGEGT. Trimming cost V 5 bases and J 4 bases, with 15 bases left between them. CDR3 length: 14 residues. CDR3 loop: CASSRYGGLYEQYF. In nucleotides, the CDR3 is TGTGCCAGCAGTCGGTATGGGGGGTTGTACGAGCAGTACTTC.

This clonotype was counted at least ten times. The CDR3: CASKRVGAYEQYF. In DNA, the CDR3 is TGTGCCAGCAAACGGGTCGGGGCATACGAGCAGTACTTC. V usage is TRBV11-2 and J usage is TRBJ2-7; TRBD1 or TRBD2 may be the D gene (5 bases each). Trimming shortened V by 7 bases and J by 4 bases, and 14 bases separated the two germline ends. CDR3 length: 13 amino acids. The V gene's germline CDR1 is SGHAT and CDR2 FQNNGV.

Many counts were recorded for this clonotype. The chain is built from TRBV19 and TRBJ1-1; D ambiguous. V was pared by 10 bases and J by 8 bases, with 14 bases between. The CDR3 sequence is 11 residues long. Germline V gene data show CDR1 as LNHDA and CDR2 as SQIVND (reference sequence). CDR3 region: CATWEATEAFF. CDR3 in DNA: TGTGCCACCTGGGAGGCAACCGAAGCTTTCTTT.

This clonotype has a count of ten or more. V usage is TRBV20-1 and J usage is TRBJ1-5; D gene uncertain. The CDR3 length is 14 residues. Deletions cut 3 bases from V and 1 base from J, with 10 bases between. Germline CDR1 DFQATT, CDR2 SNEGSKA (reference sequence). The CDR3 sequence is CSARDVVSNQPQHF. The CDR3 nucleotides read TGCAGTGCTAGGGACGTAGTAAGCAATCAGCCCCAGCATTTT.